Included here is one T cell receptor (beta chain) sequence, with context. Antigen: not known. Every participating donor contributed around 9.5 milliliters of peripheral blood through a draw. Germline loops: CDR1 SEHNR, CDR2 FQNEAQ (reference sequence). The V and J ends lost 6 bases and 6 bases respectively, with 12 bases between them. The CDR3 totals 13 residues. With a J-beta primer mix and a sample-barcoded 5' primer, a second PCR ran 7 to 11 cycles. A single record per CDR3 protein comes from TCRdb applying MiXCR to the 5' RACE reads. The sample yields 700,000 to 950,000 distinct CDR3 sequences, more than 45% seen once. This entry comes from a study of blood T cells in healthy people across ages. Study at large: T cells yielded about one barcoded beta molecule per two cells through template switching. Regarding the study as a whole: TCR beta diversity was tightly associated with the proportion of naive T cells. Older age went with lower TCR beta diversity per million T cells, in a roughly linear way.

The chain joins TRBV7-9 to TRBJ2-1; tentatively, D is TRBD1 or TRBD2 (5 bases each). This TCR was sampled from a man aged 30 to 45 in good health. The material sequenced was blood. The CDR3 region is CASRAGTLNEQFF. The CDR3 DNA follows: TGTGCCAGCAGAGCCGGGACCCTCAATGAGCAGTTCTTC.